This paragraph covers one T cell receptor beta chain sequence. Only in-frame clones appear in the TCRdb table, and some are missing; sequencing was by immunoSEQ multiplex PCR. Here the sample spans under 250,000 clones, 93% being singletons. V lost 2 bases and J 8 bases, leaving 14 bases between the germline ends. CDR3 size: 14 residues. The germline V gene has CDR1 SGHDT and CDR2 YYEEEE. These data belong to a study of T cell responses to AZD1222 COVID-19 vaccine. The source of this sequence is an adult in good health. Sequencing was performed on peripheral blood, taken on day 0 of MenACWY control vaccination. The chain links TRBV5-6 to TRBJ1-5; D is possibly TRBD1 (5 bases). In nucleotides, the CDR3 is TGTGCCAGCAGCTTTTGGGGCAGATTGGAGCCCCAGCATTTT. The encoded protein is CASSFWGRLEPQHF.